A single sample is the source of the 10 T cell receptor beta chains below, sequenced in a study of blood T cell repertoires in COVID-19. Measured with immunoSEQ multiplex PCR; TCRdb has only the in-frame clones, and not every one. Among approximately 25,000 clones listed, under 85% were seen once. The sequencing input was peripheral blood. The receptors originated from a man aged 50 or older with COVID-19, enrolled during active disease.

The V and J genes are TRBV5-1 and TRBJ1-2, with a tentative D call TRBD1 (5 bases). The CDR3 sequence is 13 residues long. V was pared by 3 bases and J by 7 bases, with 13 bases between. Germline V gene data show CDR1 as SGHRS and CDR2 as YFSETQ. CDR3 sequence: CASSYSGVFGYTF. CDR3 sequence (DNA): TGCGCCAGCAGCTACTCGGGGGTTTTTGGCTACACCTTC.

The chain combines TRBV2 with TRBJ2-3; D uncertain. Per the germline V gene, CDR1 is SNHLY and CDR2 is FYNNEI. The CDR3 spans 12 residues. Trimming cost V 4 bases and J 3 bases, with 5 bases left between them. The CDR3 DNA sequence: TGTGCCAGCAGTGCCCAGACAGATACGCAGTATTTT. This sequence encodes CASSAQTDTQYF.

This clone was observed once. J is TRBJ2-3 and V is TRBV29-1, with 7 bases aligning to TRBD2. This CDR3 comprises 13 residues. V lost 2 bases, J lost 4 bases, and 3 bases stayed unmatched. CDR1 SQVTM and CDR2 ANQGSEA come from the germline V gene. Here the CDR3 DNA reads TGCAGCGTTGAACTCGCGGGGGCAGATACGCAGTATTTT. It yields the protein CSVELAGADTQYF.

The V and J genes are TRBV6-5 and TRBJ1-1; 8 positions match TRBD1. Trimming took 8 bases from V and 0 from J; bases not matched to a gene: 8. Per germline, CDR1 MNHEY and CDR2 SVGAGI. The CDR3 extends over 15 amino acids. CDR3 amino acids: CASEGQALMNTEAFF. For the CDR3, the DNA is TGTGCCAGCGAGGGACAGGCTTTGATGAACACTGAAGCTTTCTTT.

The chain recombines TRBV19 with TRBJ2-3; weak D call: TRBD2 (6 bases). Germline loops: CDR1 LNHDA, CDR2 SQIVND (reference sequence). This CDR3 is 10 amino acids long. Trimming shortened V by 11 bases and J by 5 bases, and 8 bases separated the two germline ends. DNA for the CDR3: TGTGCCGCGGGGCGAGATACGCAGTATTTT. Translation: CAAGRDTQYF.

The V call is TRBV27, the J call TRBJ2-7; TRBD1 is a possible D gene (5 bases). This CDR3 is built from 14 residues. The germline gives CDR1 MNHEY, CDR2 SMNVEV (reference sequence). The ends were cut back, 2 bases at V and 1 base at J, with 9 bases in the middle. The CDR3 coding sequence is TGTGCCAGCAGTTTAAGGGGTAAATCCTACGAGCAGTACTTC. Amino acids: CASSLRGKSYEQYF.

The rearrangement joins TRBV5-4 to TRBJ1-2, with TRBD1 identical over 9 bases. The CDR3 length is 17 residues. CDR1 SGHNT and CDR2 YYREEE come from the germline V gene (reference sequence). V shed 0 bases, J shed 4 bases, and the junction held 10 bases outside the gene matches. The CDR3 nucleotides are TGTGCCAGCAGCTTGGCGGGACAGGGAGCGGGGGCCTATGGCTACACCTTC. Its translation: CASSLAGQGAGAYGYTF.

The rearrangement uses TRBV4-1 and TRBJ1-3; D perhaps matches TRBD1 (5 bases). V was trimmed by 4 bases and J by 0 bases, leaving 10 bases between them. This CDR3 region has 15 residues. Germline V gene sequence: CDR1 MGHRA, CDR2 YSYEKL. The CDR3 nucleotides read TGCGCCAGCAGCCTAGACAGATCCTCTGGAAACACCATATATTTT. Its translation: CASSLDRSSGNTIYF.

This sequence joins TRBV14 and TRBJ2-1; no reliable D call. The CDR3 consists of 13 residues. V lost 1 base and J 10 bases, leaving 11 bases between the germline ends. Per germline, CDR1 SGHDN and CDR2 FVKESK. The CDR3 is CASSQVFGWEQFF. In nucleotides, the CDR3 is TGTGCCAGCAGCCAAGTTTTCGGGTGGGAGCAGTTCTTC.

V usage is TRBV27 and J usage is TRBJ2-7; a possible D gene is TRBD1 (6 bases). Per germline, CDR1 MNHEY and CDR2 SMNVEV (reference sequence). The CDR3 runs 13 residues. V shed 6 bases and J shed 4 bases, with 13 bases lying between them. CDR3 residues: CASRLSQGYEQYF. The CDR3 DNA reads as TGTGCCAGCAGGCTATCACAGGGTTACGAGCAGTACTTC.